This TCR beta chain was documented in a study of T cell responses to AZD1222 COVID-19 vaccine. Assay: immunoSEQ multiplex PCR; the TCRdb copy retains only in-frame clones and omits some. The sample has roughly 77,000 clones, 90% seen once. Points from the study as a whole: None of the repertoires were sampled until the peak T cell response had passed.

On this clone: Its target is unknown.

The clonotype was recovered from an adult in good health. Sequenced here: peripheral blood, sampled on day 0 of AZD1222 vaccination.

CDR3 in amino acids: CSATRYQPQHF. CDR3 nucleotide sequence: TGCAGTGCTACTCGATATCAGCCCCAGCATTTT. This rearrangement joins TRBV20-1 to TRBJ1-5, with no clear D. This CDR3 has 11 residues. The V and J ends lost 4 bases and 5 bases respectively, with 6 bases between them. Germline V gives CDR1 DFQATT, CDR2 SNEGSKA (reference sequence).